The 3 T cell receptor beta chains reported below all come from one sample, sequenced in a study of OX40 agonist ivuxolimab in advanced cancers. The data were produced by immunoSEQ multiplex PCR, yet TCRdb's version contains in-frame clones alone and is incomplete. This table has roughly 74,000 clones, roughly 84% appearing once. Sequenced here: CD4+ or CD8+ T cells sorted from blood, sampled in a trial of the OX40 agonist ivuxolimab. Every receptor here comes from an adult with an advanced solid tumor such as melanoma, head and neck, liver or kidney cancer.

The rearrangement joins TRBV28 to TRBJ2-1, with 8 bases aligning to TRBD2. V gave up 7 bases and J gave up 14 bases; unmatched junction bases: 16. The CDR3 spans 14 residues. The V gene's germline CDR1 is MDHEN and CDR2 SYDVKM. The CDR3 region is CASKRGWDSTLEFF. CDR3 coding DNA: TGTGCCAGCAAGCGGGGGTGGGATTCTACTCTGGAGTTCTTC.

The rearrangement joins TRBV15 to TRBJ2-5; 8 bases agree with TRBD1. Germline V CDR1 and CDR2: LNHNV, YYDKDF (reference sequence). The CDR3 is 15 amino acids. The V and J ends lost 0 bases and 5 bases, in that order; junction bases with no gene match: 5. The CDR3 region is CATSREGTGGETQYF. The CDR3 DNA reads TGTGCCACCAGCAGAGAGGGGACAGGCGGGGAGACCCAGTACTTC. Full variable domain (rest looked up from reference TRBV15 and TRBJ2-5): DAMVIQNPRYQVTQFGKPVTLSCSQTLNHNVMYWYQQKSSQAPKLLFHYYDKDFNNEADTPDNFQSRRPNTSFCFLDIRSPGLGDTAMYLCATSREGTGGETQYFGPGTRLLVL.

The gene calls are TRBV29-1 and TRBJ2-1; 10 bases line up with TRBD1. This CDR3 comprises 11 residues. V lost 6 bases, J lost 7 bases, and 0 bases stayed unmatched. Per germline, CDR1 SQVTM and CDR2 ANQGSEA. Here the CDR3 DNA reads TGCAGCGTGGGACAGGGGAATGAGCAGTTCTTC. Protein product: CSVGQGNEQFF.